The 8 T cell receptor beta chains below were found in one sample sequenced in a study of shared clonotypes between healthy human individuals. Data came from immunoSEQ multiplex PCR; TCRdb stores just in-frame clones and leaves some out. The sample shows about 490,000 clones, less than 80% of them seen only once. Specimen: PBMCs. The receptors come from a woman aged 40-49 years in good health. Some clones in this sample may be carry-over from other donors' samples.

The sample holds one count of this clone. The genes are TRBV5-4 and TRBJ1-4; 10 bases are a match to TRBD1. The J segment lost 6 bases and the V segment lost 3 bases, leaving 2 bases of the junction unmatched. Germline-derived CDR1 and CDR2 are SGHNT and YYREEE (reference sequence). This CDR3 is 14 amino acids long. The CDR3 DNA reads as TGTGCCAGCAGCTGGGACAGGGGCGATGAAAAACTGTTTTTT. Protein product: CASSWDRGDEKLFF.

This chain connects TRBV19 to TRBJ1-5; a possible D gene is TRBD1 (6 bases). Germline assignment: CDR1 LNHDA and CDR2 SQIVND (reference sequence). The CDR3 length is 16 residues. V gave up 3 bases and J gave up 5 bases, with 17 bases separating them. The CDR3 nucleotides are TGTGCCAGTAGTATTGGAAGGGGTAGGGGGGATCAGCCCCAGCATTTT. Its translation: CASSIGRGRGDQPQHF. The full variable domain, completed using reference TRBV19 and TRBJ1-5, is DGGITQSPKYLFRKEGQNVTLSCEQNLNHDAMYWYRQDPGQGLRLIYYSQIVNDFQKGDIAEGYSVSREKKESFPLTVTSAQKNPTAFYLCASSIGRGRGDQPQHFGDGTRLSIL.

The chain joins TRBV27 to TRBJ1-5, with a weak D call TRBD1 (5 bases). With 2 bases removed from V and 5 bases from J, the gap between germline ends came to 19 bases. The germline V gene has CDR1 MNHEY and CDR2 SMNVEV (reference sequence). This CDR3 region has 17 residues. The chain's CDR3 is CASSLAGDPERHQPQHF. The DNA of the CDR3 is TGTGCCAGCAGTTTAGCGGGGGACCCTGAACGACATCAGCCCCAGCATTTT.

The V call is TRBV6-5, the J call TRBJ2-7; 9 bases are a match to TRBD2. Germline V CDR1 and CDR2: MNHEY, SVGAGI. V dropped 6 bases and J dropped 3; count of bases not matched to a gene: 9. The CDR3 runs to 15 residues. The DNA of the CDR3 is TGTGCCAGCAGCCCTAGCGGGAATTTGTTCTACGAGCAGTACTTC. Translation: CASSPSGNLFYEQYF.

This clone appeared once. The V gene is TRBV30, the J gene TRBJ2-1; perhaps TRBD2 as D (5 bases). Trimming left V 3 bases short and J 10 bases short, with 19 bases between. This CDR3 spans 14 amino acids. From germline, CDR1 is GTSNPN and CDR2 SVGIG (reference sequence). This chain's CDR3 is CAWSGHRTAFEQFF. The CDR3 DNA reads TGTGCCTGGAGCGGCCACCGGACTGCGTTCGAGCAGTTCTTC. The variable domain in full, with the rest retrieved from reference TRBV30 and TRBJ2-1, is SQTIHQWPATLVQPVGSPLSLECTVEGTSNPNLYWYRQAAGRGLQLLFYSVGIGQISSEVPQNLSASRPQDRQFILSSKKLLLSDSGFYLCAWSGHRTAFEQFFGPGTRLTVL.

CDR3 sequence reads: CASSDLAGVGETQYF. The CDR3 DNA is TGCGCCAGCAGCGACCTAGCGGGAGTCGGAGAGACCCAGTACTTC. The gene calls are TRBV5-1 and TRBJ2-5; 10 positions agree with TRBD2. This CDR3 contains 15 residues. Losses at the gene ends were 4 bases for V and 4 bases for J; bases not matched to a gene: 7. Germline assignment: CDR1 SGHRS and CDR2 YFSETQ.

V usage is TRBV18 and J usage is TRBJ1-2; D perhaps matches TRBD1 (6 bases). CDR1 and CDR2 from the germline V gene are KGHSH and LQKENI. V was pared by 2 bases and J by 3 bases, with 13 bases between. The CDR3 loop spans 15 amino acids. The CDR3 nucleotides read TGTGCCAGCTCACCATCTACAGGGTTGGACTATGGCTACACCTTC. Protein sequence: CASSPSTGLDYGYTF.

The chain combines TRBV6-5 with TRBJ2-7, with 13 bases matching TRBD2. The CDR3 runs 15 residues. V lost 7 bases to trimming and J lost 7 bases; unmatched junction nucleotides: 10. Germline V gene data show CDR1 as MNHEY and CDR2 as SVGAGI. CDR3 loop: CASNPGLAGAGEQYF. In DNA, the CDR3 is TGTGCCAGCAACCCTGGACTAGCGGGAGCGGGGGAGCAGTACTTC.